This TCR beta chain was sequenced for a study of CD8 T cells in Susac syndrome. Study at large: Active disease was present in roughly 6 of the sequenced Susac syndrome patients, and remission in under ten. When their blood was taken, the Susac syndrome patients had either not yet had any therapy, were taking corticosteroids, or were taking intravenous immunoglobulin alone. Study-level points and caveats: Susac-specific public clones found in total CD8+ repertoires numbered 15 to 20, and those in CD8+ TEMRA repertoires numbered about five.

Concerning this clonotype: Its matching antigen is unknown.

Reverse transcription used roughly 0.5 to 1 ug RNA and random hexamers. The authors amplified TCR beta CDR3 across 54 Vbeta and 13 Jbeta using immunoSEQ multiplex PCR. Via MiXCR, TCRdb re-called the immunoSEQ multiplex PCR reads, giving one row per CDR3 protein. The table includes some 120,000 distinct CDR3 sequences, more than 90% detected once. Germline values: CDR1 SQVTM, CDR2 ANQGSEA. This CDR3 has 17 amino acids. V was clipped by 4 bases and J by 2 bases; unmatched bases: 11. The specimen sequenced was CD8+ T cells from PBMCs. The TCR comes from a human donor with Susac syndrome. V and J are TRBV29-1 and TRBJ2-1; 10 bases are shared with TRBD2. CDR3 sequence reads: CSVVTIASGGTYNEQFF. DNA of the CDR3: TGCAGCGTTGTAACAATAGCTAGCGGGGGCACCTACAATGAGCAGTTCTTC.